Shown below are 28 T cell receptor beta chains from a single sample sequenced in a study of naive and memory T cell subsets. Both TRBC1 and TRBC2 were covered by a beta constant-region primer of two equimolar oligonucleotides. TCRdb used MiXCR to reprocess the UMI-ligation and nested PCR reads, holding one entry per CDR3 protein. The sample comprises some 83,000 distinct CDR3 sequences, around 13% of which are singletons, and about 0.9% rests with the top ten. The sequenced sample was central memory CD4+ T cells from blood. These receptors all stem from a human donor in good health.

This chain connects TRBV20-1 to TRBJ2-5; D gene uncertain. V shed 0 bases and J shed 1 base, with 12 bases lying between them. This CDR3 has 15 residues. The germline V gene has CDR1 DFQATT and CDR2 SNEGSKA (reference sequence). As DNA, the CDR3 is TGCAGTGCTAGAGATGTAGGGCGGACCCAAGAGACCCAGTACTTC. Protein sequence: CSARDVGRTQETQYF.

This chain uses TRBV9 with TRBJ1-2; D gene ambiguous. Germline V gene data show CDR1 as SGDLS and CDR2 as YYNGEE. The CDR3 sequence is 14 residues long. Trimming took 0 bases from V and 7 from J, leaving 13 bases between them. The CDR3 region has the DNA TGTGCCAGCAGCGTAGGCTCCCGGCCGGCTGGCTACACCTTC. This encodes CASSVGSRPAGYTF. Filled out from reference TRBV9 and TRBJ1-2, the complete variable domain reads DSGVTQTPKHLITATGQRVTLRCSPRSGDLSVYWYQQSLDQGLQFLIQYYNGEERAKGNILERFSAQQFPDLHSELNLSSLELGDSALYFCASSVGSRPAGYTFGSGTRLTVV.

This clonotype was counted only a few times. The rearrangement links TRBV6-6 to TRBJ2-1; no firm D call. The CDR3 extends over 13 amino acids. The V end was cut by 2 bases, the J end by 6 bases, with 8 bases between. Germline CDR1 MNHNY, CDR2 SVGAGI (reference sequence). In DNA form, the CDR3 reads TGTGCCAGCAGTTACCTTATCGGCAATGAGCAGTTCTTC. It encodes CASSYLIGNEQFF.

V and J are TRBV4-1 and TRBJ2-4, with D uncertain. Trimming took off 0 bases at V and 7 bases at J, with 4 bases between the two ends. The germline CDR1 and CDR2 sequences are MGHRA and YSYEKL. The CDR3 totals 12 residues. Written as DNA, the CDR3 is TGCGCCAGCAGCCAAGATCTGAACATTCAGTACTTC. It encodes CASSQDLNIQYF.

This clonotype was detected many times. The V call is TRBV5-6, the J call TRBJ2-5, with no clear D. Trimming shortened V by 2 bases and J by 5 bases, and 10 bases separated the two germline ends. The CDR3 loop spans 13 amino acids. CDR1 and CDR2 from the germline V gene are SGHDT and YYEEEE. The CDR3 spells CASSLPQAETQYF. The CDR3 nucleotides are TGTGCCAGCAGCTTACCCCAGGCGGAGACCCAGTACTTC.

This clonotype was seen a few times. The V gene is TRBV7-2, the J gene TRBJ2-5; 8 bases are shared with TRBD2. This CDR3 region has 15 residues. CDR1 and CDR2 (germline): SGHTA, FQGNSA. V dropped 0 bases and J dropped 6; count of bases not matched to a gene: 6. The CDR3 region has the DNA TGTGCCAGCAGCTTAGCGGAGGGACTAGGGCAGACCCAGTACTTC. Protein: CASSLAEGLGQTQYF.

This clonotype has only a few counts. The chain couples TRBV28 to TRBJ1-1, with 10 bases fitting TRBD1. The CDR3 sequence is 14 residues long. Trimming cost V 6 bases and J 8 bases; bases outside gene matches: 9. Germline CDR1 is MDHEN and CDR2 is SYDVKM. The CDR3 DNA reads as TGTGCCAGCAGAGCCGGGACAGGGGAGCCCGAAGCTTTCTTT. Protein product: CASRAGTGEPEAFF. The full variable domain, in which reference TRBV28 and TRBJ1-1 provide the parts outside the CDR3, is DVKVTQSSRYLVKRTGEKVFLECVQDMDHENMFWYRQDPGLGLRLIYFSYDVKMKEKGDIPEGYSVSREKKERFSLILESASTNQTSMYLCASRAGTGEPEAFFGQGTRLTVV.

The rearrangement uses TRBV18 and TRBJ2-7; possibly TRBD1 for D (6 bases). The CDR3 has 14 amino acids. Looked up from germline, CDR1 is KGHSH and CDR2 is LQKENI. V dropped 4 bases and J dropped 4 bases, with 14 bases sitting between them. In DNA, the CDR3 is TGTGCCAGCTCACAGGAGACAGGCCAGTACGAGCAGTACTTC. Its translation: CASSQETGQYEQYF.

Details on this clonotype: The germline gene is not matched at one end of the junction; a read error may be the cause. The V call is TRBV4-2, the J call TRBJ2-1, with TRBD2 identical over 10 bases. Per the germline V gene, CDR1 is LGHNA and CDR2 is YNFKEQ. The length of the CDR3 is 15 residues. In DNA, the CDR3 is TGTGCCAGCAGCCCTAGCGGGAGCTCCTACGATGAGCAGTTCTTC. It is translated as CASSPSGSSYDEQFF.

This sequence joins TRBV7-9 and TRBJ2-3, with D perhaps matching TRBD1 or TRBD2 (5 bases each). Trimming took off 4 bases at V and 1 base at J, with 15 bases between the two ends. The CDR3 has 16 residues. From germline, CDR1 is SEHNR and CDR2 FQNEAQ (reference sequence). CDR3 nucleotide sequence: TGTGCCAGCAGCTACGGGGCAGGAGGAGGCACAGATACGCAGTATTTT. This codes for CASSYGAGGGTDTQYF.

There are many counts of this clonotype. The V gene is TRBV14, the J gene TRBJ2-7; D gene unclear. This CDR3 has 15 amino acids. Trimming removed 1 base from V and 4 bases from J, with 14 bases in between. Germline V CDR1 and CDR2: SGHDN, FVKESK. CDR3 bases: TGTGCCAGCAGCCAAGTCTCCGGTTCAGGTTACGAGCAGTACTTC. It encodes CASSQVSGSGYEQYF.

The chain couples TRBV6-2 or TRBV6-3 to TRBJ2-1; 13 bases line up with TRBD2. The J segment lost 10 bases and the V segment lost 2 bases, leaving 5 bases of the junction unmatched. In germline, CDR1 is MNHEY, CDR2 SVGEGT. This CDR3 has 15 residues. The CDR3 DNA is TGTGCCAGCAGTTACGTGACTAGCGGGAGGCCAGAGCAGTTCTTC. Translating it yields CASSYVTSGRPEQFF.

The gene calls are TRBV24-1 and TRBJ2-3, with 12 bases matching TRBD1. Germline V CDR1 and CDR2: KGHDR, SFDVKD. V lost 5 bases to trimming and J lost 0 bases; unmatched junction nucleotides: 8. This CDR3 spans 18 amino acids. The CDR3 sequence is CATSGPGTGGSSTDTQYF. In DNA, the CDR3 is TGTGCCACCAGTGGGCCCGGGACAGGGGGCTCGAGCACAGATACGCAGTATTTT.

The CDR3 region is CASREGTLSNQPQHF. The CDR3 DNA sequence: TGTGCCAGCCGCGAGGGGACACTCAGCAATCAGCCCCAGCATTTT. The chain has TRBV27 and TRBJ1-5, with a possible D match to TRBD1 (6 bases). V was shortened by 8 bases and J by 1 base, with 15 bases between the two germline ends. The CDR3 runs to 15 residues. Germline V gene data show CDR1 as MNHEY and CDR2 as SMNVEV (reference sequence).

There are many counts of this clonotype. This rearrangement joins TRBV27 to TRBJ2-6, with TRBD1 identical over 8 bases. V dropped 5 bases and J dropped 2; count of bases not matched to a gene: 2. Germline loops: CDR1 MNHEY, CDR2 SMNVEV (reference sequence). The CDR3 is 15 amino acids. Here the CDR3 DNA reads TGTGCCAGCAGTCCGACAGGGGCTGGGGCCAACGTCCTGACTTTC. This encodes CASSPTGAGANVLTF.

The chain recombines TRBV7-6 with TRBJ1-5, with 7 bases that match TRBD1. V was pared by 1 base and J by 6 bases, with 12 bases of the junction left unmatched. In germline, CDR1 is SGHVS, CDR2 FNYEAQ. The CDR3 loop spans 17 amino acids. The CDR3 loop is CASSLGAGQGVSQPQHF. The CDR3 DNA is TGTGCCAGCAGCTTAGGCGCTGGTCAGGGGGTTAGTCAGCCCCAGCATTTT.

The rearrangement joins TRBV4-3 to TRBJ1-2; possible D gene TRBD1, 6 bases. The CDR3 covers 16 residues. The V gene's germline CDR1 is LGHNA and CDR2 YSLEER. Trimming pared 3 bases from V and 8 bases from J, leaving 22 bases between. The CDR3 DNA reads as TGCGCCAGCAGCCAGGCACGGGGGGCGGCTTTCGTGGGCTACACCTTC. This encodes CASSQARGAAFVGYTF.

This clonotype was picked up a small number of times. The J gene is TRBJ1-4, the V gene TRBV7-9; TRBD1 is a possible D gene (5 bases). This CDR3 has 15 amino acids. Trimming cost V 0 bases and J 7 bases, with 12 bases left between them. CDR1 is SEHNR, CDR2 FQNEAQ, per germline (reference sequence). The CDR3 reads CASSLAQGSGEKLFF. The DNA of the CDR3 is TGTGCCAGCAGCTTAGCGCAGGGTAGCGGTGAAAAACTGTTTTTT.

This clonotype was recorded only once. This rearrangement joins TRBV20-1 to TRBJ2-4; TRBD2 agrees at 9 bases. J was trimmed by 1 base and V by 1 base; bases with no gene match: 2. CDR3 length: 15 amino acids. The germline CDR1 and CDR2 sequences are DFQATT and SNEGSKA (reference sequence). This chain's CDR3 is CSARGAGGAKNIQYF. CDR3 nucleotide sequence: TGCAGTGCTAGAGGGGCGGGAGGGGCCAAAAACATTCAGTACTTC.

This clonotype was observed a handful of times. The rearrangement joins TRBV6-5 to TRBJ2-1, with 7 nucleotides matching TRBD1. The CDR3 length is 14 residues. V lost 2 bases and J lost 3; bases outside the gene matches: 1. Germline V gives CDR1 MNHEY, CDR2 SVGAGI. The CDR3 DNA follows: TGTGCCAGCAGTTACAGGGGGCGCTACAATGAGCAGTTCTTC. Amino acid sequence: CASSYRGRYNEQFF.

This clonotype was seen only a few times. The chain uses TRBV7-2 and TRBJ2-7, with unresolved D. V lost 4 bases, J lost 3 bases, and 7 bases lay in between. Germline CDR1 and CDR2: SGHTA and FQGNSA. The CDR3 totals 12 residues. CDR3 sequence reads: CASSSTGYEQYF. The CDR3 nucleotides are TGTGCCAGCAGCTCCACGGGCTACGAGCAGTACTTC.

The CDR3 DNA is TGTGCTAGTGGTAAGACTAATTACAATGAGCAGTTCTTC. Its protein product is CASGKTNYNEQFF. This chain uses TRBV12-5 with TRBJ2-1, with D possibly being TRBD2 (5 bases). Germline loops: CDR1 LGHNT, CDR2 FRNRAP. This CDR3 comprises 13 residues. Trimming pared 5 bases from V and 4 bases from J, leaving 9 bases between.

The chain recombines TRBV6-6 with TRBJ2-3; D uncertain. In germline, CDR1 is MNHNY, CDR2 SVGAGI (reference sequence). The CDR3 runs to 14 residues. Trimming left V 0 bases short and J 4 bases short, with 8 bases between. The CDR3 region is CASSYSTAPDTQYF. The CDR3 DNA reads as TGTGCCAGCAGTTACTCGACGGCCCCAGATACGCAGTATTTT.

The chain joins TRBV3-1 to TRBJ2-3, with 8 bases lining up with TRBD2. The V gene's germline CDR1 is LGHDT and CDR2 YNNKEL (reference sequence). V was pared by 5 bases and J by 14 bases, with 12 bases of the junction left unmatched. CDR3 length equals 13 residues. The CDR3 is CASSLGRAGAPYF. The CDR3 DNA is TGTGCCAGCAGCTTGGGACGAGCGGGAGCCCCGTATTTT.

In its sample, this clonotype was seen a few times. The chain uses TRBV3-1 and TRBJ2-5, with TRBD2 matching over 8 bases. Germline CDR1 LGHDT, CDR2 YNNKEL (reference sequence). V shed 5 bases and J 1 base; nucleotides not matched to a gene: 3. The CDR3 spans 14 residues. The CDR3 protein is CASSFTSGQETQYF. In DNA form, the CDR3 reads TGTGCCAGCAGCTTTACTAGCGGCCAAGAGACCCAGTACTTC.

This clonotype was counted between two and nine times. The chain recombines TRBV19 with TRBJ2-3; 8 nucleotides agree with TRBD2. The CDR3 consists of 16 residues. With V trimmed by 3 bases and J by 5 bases, 10 bases remained unmatched. In germline, CDR1 is LNHDA, CDR2 SQIVND (reference sequence). The CDR3 region is CASSIWTGGQGDTQYF. Here the CDR3 DNA reads TGTGCCAGTAGTATCTGGACGGGAGGGCAGGGAGATACGCAGTATTTT. Complete variable domain (other parts from reference TRBV19 and TRBJ2-3): DGGITQSPKYLFRKEGQNVTLSCEQNLNHDAMYWYRQDPGQGLRLIYYSQIVNDFQKGDIAEGYSVSREKKESFPLTVTSAQKNPTAFYLCASSIWTGGQGDTQYFGPGTRLTVL.

This clonotype was picked up many times. The chain is built from TRBV5-1 and TRBJ2-6; TRBD2 aligns across 8 bases. This CDR3 spans 18 amino acids. V lost 4 bases and J lost 2; bases outside the gene matches: 11. Germline V gives CDR1 SGHRS, CDR2 YFSETQ. For the CDR3, the DNA is TGCGCCAGCAGCCACCCCAGGGAGCGGGGGACTGGGGCCAACGTCCTGACTTTC. Its protein product is CASSHPRERGTGANVLTF.

This clonotype was seen only a few times. The V call is TRBV9, the J call TRBJ2-1; D remains unclear. Per the germline V gene, CDR1 is SGDLS and CDR2 is YYNGEE. V was shortened by 0 bases and J by 9 bases, with 7 bases between the two germline ends. The CDR3 runs to 12 residues. The CDR3 DNA is TGTGCCAGCAGCGTAGTGGAAGGTGAGCAGTTCTTC. This gives the protein CASSVVEGEQFF. The full variable domain, with the rest looked up from reference TRBV9 and TRBJ2-1, is DSGVTQTPKHLITATGQRVTLRCSPRSGDLSVYWYQQSLDQGLQFLIQYYNGEERAKGNILERFSAQQFPDLHSELNLSSLELGDSALYFCASSVVEGEQFFGPGTRLTVL.